This T cell receptor (beta chain) was recovered during a study of cytomegalovirus exposure and HLA in healthy donors. The CDR3 sequence is 15 residues long. Trimming took 5 bases from V and 1 from J, leaving 12 bases between them. Germline CDR1 is SEHNR and CDR2 is FQNEAQ (reference sequence). Remarks on this clone: Its antigen is undetermined.

In the PCR, 60 Vbeta and 13 Jbeta primers were used. Assay: immunoSEQ multiplex PCR; the TCRdb copy retains only in-frame clones and omits some. The table for this sample gives 95,000 to 150,000 clones. Study-wide findings and caveats: Across HLA loci, a later analysis found differing TCR association rates, with DRB1 most and HLA-C fewest.

The sample was PBMCs. This receptor was identified in a young man in good health and CMV-seronegative. V and J are TRBV7-9 and TRBJ1-3, with a weak D call TRBD1 (5 bases). Here the CDR3 reads CASSPAGLSGNTIYF. CDR3 bases: TGTGCCAGCAGCCCGGCGGGACTTTCTGGAAACACCATATATTTT.